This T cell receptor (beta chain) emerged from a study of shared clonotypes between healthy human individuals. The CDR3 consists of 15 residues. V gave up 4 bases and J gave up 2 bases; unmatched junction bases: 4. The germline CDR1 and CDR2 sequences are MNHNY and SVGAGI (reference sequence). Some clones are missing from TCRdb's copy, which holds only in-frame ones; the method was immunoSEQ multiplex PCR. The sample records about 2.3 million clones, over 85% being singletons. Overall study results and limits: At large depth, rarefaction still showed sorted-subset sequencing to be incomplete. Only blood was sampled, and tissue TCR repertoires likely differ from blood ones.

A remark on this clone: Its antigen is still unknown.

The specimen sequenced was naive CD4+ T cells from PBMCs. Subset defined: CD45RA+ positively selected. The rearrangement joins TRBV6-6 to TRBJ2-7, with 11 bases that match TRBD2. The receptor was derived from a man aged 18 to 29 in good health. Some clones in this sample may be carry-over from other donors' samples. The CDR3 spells CASSSTSGKAYEQYF. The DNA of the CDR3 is TGTGCCAGCAGTTCGACTAGCGGGAAAGCCTACGAGCAGTACTTC.